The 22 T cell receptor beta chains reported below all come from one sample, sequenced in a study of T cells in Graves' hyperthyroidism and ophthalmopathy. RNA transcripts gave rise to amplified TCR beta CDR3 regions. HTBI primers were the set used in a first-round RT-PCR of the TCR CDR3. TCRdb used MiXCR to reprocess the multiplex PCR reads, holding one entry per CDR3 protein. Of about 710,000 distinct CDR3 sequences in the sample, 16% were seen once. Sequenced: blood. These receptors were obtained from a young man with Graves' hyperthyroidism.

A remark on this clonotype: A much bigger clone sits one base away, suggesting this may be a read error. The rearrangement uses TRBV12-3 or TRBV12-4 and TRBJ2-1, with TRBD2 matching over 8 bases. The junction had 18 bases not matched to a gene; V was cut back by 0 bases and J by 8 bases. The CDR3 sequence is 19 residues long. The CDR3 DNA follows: TGTGCCAGCAGTTTAGCGGGGGGAAGGGCGGGAGGTGCAAGGCATGAGCAGTTCTTC. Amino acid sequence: CASSLAGGRAGGARHEQFF.

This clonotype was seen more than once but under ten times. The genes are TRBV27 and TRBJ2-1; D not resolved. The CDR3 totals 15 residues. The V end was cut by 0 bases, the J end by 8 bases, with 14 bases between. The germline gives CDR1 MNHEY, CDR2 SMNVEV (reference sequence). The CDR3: CASSLSSGWSDEQFF. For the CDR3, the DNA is TGTGCCAGCAGTTTATCGTCCGGGTGGAGCGATGAGCAGTTCTTC.

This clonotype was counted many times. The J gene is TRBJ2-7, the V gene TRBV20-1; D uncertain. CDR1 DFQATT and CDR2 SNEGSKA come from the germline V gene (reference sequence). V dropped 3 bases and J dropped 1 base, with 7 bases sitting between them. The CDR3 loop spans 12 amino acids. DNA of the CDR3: TGCAGTGCTAGGGACGGATCCTACGAGCAGTACTTC. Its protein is CSARDGSYEQYF.

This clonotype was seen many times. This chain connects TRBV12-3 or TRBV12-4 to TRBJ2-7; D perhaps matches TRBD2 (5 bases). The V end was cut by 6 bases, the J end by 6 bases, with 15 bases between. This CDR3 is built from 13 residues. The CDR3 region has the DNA TGTGCCAGCAGCGGACTCCGCCTCGGCGAGCAGTACTTC. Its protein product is CASSGLRLGEQYF.

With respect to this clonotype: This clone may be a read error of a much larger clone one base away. The CDR3 nucleotides read TGTGCCAGCAGTGAATGGCGGGAGGATGAGCAGTTCTTC. Protein product: CASSEWREDEQFF. V gene TRBV2 combines with J gene TRBJ2-1, with TRBD2 matching over 8 bases. CDR3 length: 13 amino acids. With V trimmed by 2 bases and J by 8 bases, 2 bases remained unmatched. Per germline, CDR1 SNHLY and CDR2 FYNNEI.

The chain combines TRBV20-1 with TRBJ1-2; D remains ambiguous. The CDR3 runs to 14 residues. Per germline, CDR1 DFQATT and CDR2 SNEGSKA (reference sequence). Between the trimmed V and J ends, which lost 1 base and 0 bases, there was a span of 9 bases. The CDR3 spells CSARGVQTNYGYTF. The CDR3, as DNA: TGCAGTGCTAGAGGGGTACAGACTAACTATGGCTACACCTTC.

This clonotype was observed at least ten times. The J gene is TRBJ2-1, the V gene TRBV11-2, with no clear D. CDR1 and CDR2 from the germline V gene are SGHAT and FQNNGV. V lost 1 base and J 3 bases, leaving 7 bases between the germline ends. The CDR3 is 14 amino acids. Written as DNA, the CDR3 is TGTGCCAGCAGCTTAGTGGTACGCTACAATGAGCAGTTCTTC. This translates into CASSLVVRYNEQFF. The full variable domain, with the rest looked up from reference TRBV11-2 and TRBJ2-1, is EAGVAQSPRYKIIEKRQSVAFWCNPISGHATLYWYQQILGQGPKLLIQFQNNGVVDDSQLPKDRFSAERLKGVDSTLKIQPAKLEDSAVYLCASSLVVRYNEQFFGPGTRLTVL.

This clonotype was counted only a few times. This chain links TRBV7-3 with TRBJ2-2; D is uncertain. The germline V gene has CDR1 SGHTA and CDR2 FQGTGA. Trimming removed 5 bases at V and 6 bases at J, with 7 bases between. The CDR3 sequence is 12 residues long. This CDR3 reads CASSRAPGELFF. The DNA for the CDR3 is TGTGCCAGCAGCCGTGCCCCCGGGGAGCTGTTTTTT.

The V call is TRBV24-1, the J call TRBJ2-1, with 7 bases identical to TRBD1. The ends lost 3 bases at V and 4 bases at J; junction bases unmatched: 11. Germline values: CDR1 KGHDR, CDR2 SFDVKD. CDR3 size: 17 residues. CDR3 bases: TGTGCCACCAGTGATCCAATCGCCGGGACAGAGTACAATGAGCAGTTCTTC. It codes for CATSDPIAGTEYNEQFF.

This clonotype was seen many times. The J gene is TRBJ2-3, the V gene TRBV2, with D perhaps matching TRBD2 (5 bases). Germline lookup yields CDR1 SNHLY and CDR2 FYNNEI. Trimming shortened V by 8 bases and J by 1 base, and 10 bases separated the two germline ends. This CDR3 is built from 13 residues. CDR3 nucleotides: TGTGCCAGCGGTCTAGCAGGCACAGATACGCAGTATTTT. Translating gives CASGLAGTDTQYF.

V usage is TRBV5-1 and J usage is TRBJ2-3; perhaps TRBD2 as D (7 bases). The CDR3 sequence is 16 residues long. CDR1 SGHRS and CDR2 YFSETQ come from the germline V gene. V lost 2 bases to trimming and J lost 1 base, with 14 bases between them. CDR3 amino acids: CASSFPRGLGTDTQYF. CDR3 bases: TGCGCCAGCAGCTTTCCGCGGGGGCTGGGCACAGATACGCAGTATTTT.

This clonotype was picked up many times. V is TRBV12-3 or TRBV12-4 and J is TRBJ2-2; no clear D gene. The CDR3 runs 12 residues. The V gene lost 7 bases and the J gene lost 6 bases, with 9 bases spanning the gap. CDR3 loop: CASITLAGELFF. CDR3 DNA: TGTGCCAGCATTACCCTGGCCGGGGAGCTGTTTTTT.

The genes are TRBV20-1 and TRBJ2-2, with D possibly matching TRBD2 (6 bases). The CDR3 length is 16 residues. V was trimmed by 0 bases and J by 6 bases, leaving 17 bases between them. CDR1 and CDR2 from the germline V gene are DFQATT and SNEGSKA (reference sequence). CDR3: CSARDHLGGSPGELFF. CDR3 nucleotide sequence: TGCAGTGCTAGAGATCATCTCGGGGGATCTCCCGGGGAGCTGTTTTTT.

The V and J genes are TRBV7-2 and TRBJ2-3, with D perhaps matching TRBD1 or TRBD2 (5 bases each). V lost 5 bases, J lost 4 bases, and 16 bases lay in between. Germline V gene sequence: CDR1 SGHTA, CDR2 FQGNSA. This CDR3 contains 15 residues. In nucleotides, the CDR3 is TGTGCCAGCAGCCCTTCCCGGGGCAGCTCAGATACGCAGTATTTT. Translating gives CASSPSRGSSDTQYF.

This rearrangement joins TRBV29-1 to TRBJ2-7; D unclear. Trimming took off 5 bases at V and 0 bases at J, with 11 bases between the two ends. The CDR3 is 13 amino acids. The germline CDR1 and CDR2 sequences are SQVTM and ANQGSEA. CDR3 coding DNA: TGCAGCGTTCGGACCCGTAGCTCCTACGAGCAGTACTTC. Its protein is CSVRTRSSYEQYF.

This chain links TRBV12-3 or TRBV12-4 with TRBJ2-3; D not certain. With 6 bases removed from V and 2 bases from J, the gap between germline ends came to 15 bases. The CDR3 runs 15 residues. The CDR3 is CASSTRRTYTDTQYF. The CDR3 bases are TGTGCCAGCAGCACACGACGGACCTACACAGATACGCAGTATTTT.

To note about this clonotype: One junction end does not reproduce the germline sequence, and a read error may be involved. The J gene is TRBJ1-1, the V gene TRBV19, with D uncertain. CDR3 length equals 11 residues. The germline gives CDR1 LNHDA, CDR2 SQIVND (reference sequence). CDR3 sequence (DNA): TGTGCCAGTAGCCAAGTTACTGGAGCTTTCTTT. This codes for CASSQVTGAFF.

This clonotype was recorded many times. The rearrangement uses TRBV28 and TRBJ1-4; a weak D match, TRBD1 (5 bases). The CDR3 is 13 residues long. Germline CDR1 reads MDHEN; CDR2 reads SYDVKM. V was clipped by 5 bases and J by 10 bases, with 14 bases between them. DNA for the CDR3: TGTGCCAGCAGTCCCCAGAGGGGCGGAAAACTGTTTTTT. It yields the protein CASSPQRGGKLFF.

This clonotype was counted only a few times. Written as DNA, the CDR3 is TGTGCCAGCAGTGAAGACTGGACTAGCGGAAACAATGAGCAGTTCTTC. Translating gives CASSEDWTSGNNEQFF. V usage is TRBV6-1 and J usage is TRBJ2-1, with 10 bases lining up with TRBD2. J gave up 5 bases and V 1 base, and 5 bases lay outside the gene matches. Per the germline V gene, CDR1 is MNHNS and CDR2 is SASEGT. The CDR3 extends over 16 amino acids.

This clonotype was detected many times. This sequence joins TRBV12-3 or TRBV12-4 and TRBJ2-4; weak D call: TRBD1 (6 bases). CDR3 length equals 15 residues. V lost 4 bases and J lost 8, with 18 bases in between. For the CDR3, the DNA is TGTGCCAGCAGTTCCCGGGCCCAGGGGAAAGACATTCAGTACTTC. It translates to CASSSRAQGKDIQYF.

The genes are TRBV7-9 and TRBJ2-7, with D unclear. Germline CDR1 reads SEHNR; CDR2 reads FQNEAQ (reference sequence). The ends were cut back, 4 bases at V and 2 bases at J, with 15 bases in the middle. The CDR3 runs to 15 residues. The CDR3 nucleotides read TGTGCCAGCAGCTCCCCGCGAGCGTCGGCCTACGAGCAGTACTTC. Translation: CASSSPRASAYEQYF.

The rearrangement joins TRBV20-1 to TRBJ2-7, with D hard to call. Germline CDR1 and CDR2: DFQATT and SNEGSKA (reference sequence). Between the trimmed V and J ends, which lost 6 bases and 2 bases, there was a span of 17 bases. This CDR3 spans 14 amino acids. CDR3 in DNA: TGCAGTGCCCAGACCCCGCCGCCAGCCTACGAGCAGTACTTC. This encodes CSAQTPPPAYEQYF.